The source of this T cell receptor beta chain is a study of beta chain features in type 1 diabetes. Study findings and constraints: Possible PCR preference for shorter templates applied equally to patients and controls.

Of note for this clone: As yet, its antigen is unknown.

The CDR3 extends over 16 amino acids. The V end lost 7 bases, the J end lost 0 bases, and 16 bases lay between the germline ends. Germline CDR1 reads SNHLY; CDR2 reads FYNNEI. The study reverse transcribed the entire isolated RNA, so it sequenced expressed TCRB transcripts. Approximately 3.6 million reads per sample were averaged for naive, central memory and regulatory samples. Sequencing used immunoSEQ multiplex PCR; TCRdb keeps in-frame clones, though not all of them. The data show around 250,000 clones, 27% seen once. The receptor comes from a young man in good health. The sample consisted of central memory CD4+ T cells from blood. This chain uses TRBV2 with TRBJ2-1; the D call may be TRBD1 or TRBD2 (7 bases each). The CDR3 DNA reads as TGTGCCAGCATCCAGGGGGGGGCGAGCTCCTACAATGAGCAGTTCTTC. This translates into CASIQGGASSYNEQFF.